The 18 T cell receptor beta chains given below trace back to one sample, sequenced in a study of immune cell composition in non-small cell lung cancer (dated by TCRdb to 2015 to 2018). The method behind the library was the immunoSEQ multiplex PCR assay. TCRdb mirrors the immuneACCESS table, restricted to in-frame sequences. Some clones are absent from its copies; in checked studies, under half trace to an unresolved V gene, and the reason for the others is unknown. Present in this sample are about 3,500 clones, over 60% of which were seen just once. Roughly 8.8% of the sample is in the top ten clones. Normal lung samples came from the same patient and consisted of non-adjacent lung tissue collected as far from the tumour as possible, at a distance of at least 3 cm. Sequenced sample: non-adjacent lung tissue. These TCRs come from a human donor with non-small cell lung cancer.

This clone showed up just a few times. The genes are TRBV5-1 and TRBJ1-1; perhaps TRBD1 as D (5 bases). Per the germline V gene, CDR1 is SGHRS and CDR2 is YFSETQ. The length of the CDR3 is 16 residues. The V end was cut by 5 bases, the J end by 2 bases, with 19 bases between. This CDR3 reads CASSPQASGTNTEAFF. The CDR3 DNA sequence: TGCGCCAGCAGTCCGCAGGCATCCGGGACTAACACTGAAGCTTTCTTT.

V is TRBV4-3 and J is TRBJ2-2; D is possibly TRBD2 (5 bases). The germline gives CDR1 LGHNA, CDR2 YSLEER. Trimming took 4 bases from V and 1 from J, leaving 7 bases between them. The CDR3 is 14 residues long. The CDR3 region is CASSPSGNTGELFF. DNA of the CDR3: TGCGCCAGCAGCCCGAGCGGGAACACCGGGGAGCTGTTTTTT.

The chain has TRBV5-1 and TRBJ2-7; 7 bases agree with TRBD1. The V gene end was trimmed by 2 bases and the J gene end by 3 bases; junction bases not matched to a gene: 8. Germline V gene lookup returns CDR1 SGHRS and CDR2 YFSETQ. The CDR3 runs 15 residues. CDR3 sequence: CASSLWTGLGYEQYF. In nucleotides, the CDR3 is TGCGCCAGCAGCTTATGGACAGGACTTGGCTACGAGCAGTACTTC.

The rearrangement links TRBV30 to TRBJ2-7, with 10 positions matching TRBD1. Germline V CDR1 and CDR2: GTSNPN, SVGIG (reference sequence). This CDR3 is built from 16 residues. The trim removed 3 bases at V and 3 bases at J, leaving 11 bases unmatched. CDR3 DNA: TGTGCCTGGAGCGGAACCCGGACAGGGGGACTCTACGAGCAGTACTTC. Its translation: CAWSGTRTGGLYEQYF.

The chain carries TRBV29-1 and TRBJ2-3, with 13 bases lining up with TRBD2. The germline V gene encodes CDR1 SQVTM and CDR2 ANQGSEA. The length of the CDR3 is 13 residues. The junction had 5 bases not matched to a gene; V was cut back by 4 bases and J by 10 bases. The CDR3 is CSVATGTSGAQYF. CDR3 DNA: TGCAGCGTTGCCACCGGGACTAGCGGGGCGCAGTATTTT.

The J gene is TRBJ2-2, the V gene TRBV19; D unclear. This CDR3 is built from 13 residues. The ends were cut back, 6 bases at V and 1 base at J, with 6 bases in the middle. Germline CDR1 and CDR2: LNHDA and SQIVND (reference sequence). Here the CDR3 reads CASRYGNTGELFF. The DNA of the CDR3 is TGTGCCAGTAGGTACGGGAACACCGGGGAGCTGTTTTTT.

This clone was picked up a small number of times. The V and J genes are TRBV9 and TRBJ2-1; 7 nucleotides line up with TRBD2. Germline V lookup: CDR1 SGDLS, CDR2 YYNGEE. J lost 1 base, V lost 0 bases, and 4 bases had no gene match. The CDR3 spans 16 residues. The CDR3 here is CASSVGGSRSYNEQFF. The CDR3 bases are TGTGCCAGCAGCGTAGGCGGGAGTAGGTCCTACAATGAGCAGTTCTTC.

V usage is TRBV7-8 and J usage is TRBJ2-7, with D possibly matching TRBD2 (6 bases). This CDR3 is 18 amino acids long. V was trimmed by 3 bases and J by 4 bases, leaving 25 bases between them. Germline V lookup: CDR1 SGHVS, CDR2 FQNEAQ. In nucleotides, the CDR3 is TGTGCCAGCAGCTTTCGTCTAGCGTCATCCTCATCCAAATACGAGCAGTACTTC. This codes for CASSFRLASSSSKYEQYF.

This clone appeared a single time. The J gene is TRBJ2-1, the V gene TRBV7-6; 7 nucleotides agree with TRBD2. V gave up 3 bases and J gave up 4 bases; unmatched junction bases: 3. The CDR3 contains 14 residues. Germline V gene lookup returns CDR1 SGHVS and CDR2 FNYEAQ. CDR3 residues: CASSFSGAYNEQFF. As DNA, the CDR3 is TGTGCCAGCAGCTTCAGCGGGGCTTACAATGAGCAGTTCTTC.

The genes are TRBV5-4 and TRBJ2-1, with D tentatively TRBD2 (6 bases). Germline lookup yields CDR1 SGHNT and CDR2 YYREEE (reference sequence). This CDR3 contains 13 residues. V was trimmed by 2 bases and J by 9 bases, leaving 12 bases between them. CDR3 protein: CASSLPGLSEQFF. The CDR3 DNA reads as TGTGCCAGCAGCTTACCGGGACTTAGTGAGCAGTTCTTC.

The chain recombines TRBV6-5 with TRBJ2-3; 8 bases match TRBD2. With V trimmed by 7 bases and J by 2 bases, 5 bases remained unmatched. This CDR3 comprises 14 residues. CDR1 is MNHEY, CDR2 SVGAGI, per germline. DNA for the CDR3: TGTGCCAGCACTCTTAGCGGGAACACAGATACGCAGTATTTT. The encoded protein is CASTLSGNTDTQYF.

The chain is built from TRBV28 and TRBJ2-7; TRBD2 aligns across 11 bases. Germline-derived CDR1 and CDR2 are MDHEN and SYDVKM. The V gene end was trimmed by 4 bases and the J gene end by 3 bases; junction bases not matched to a gene: 2. The CDR3 length is 14 residues. Written as DNA, the CDR3 is TGTGCCAGCAGTTCTAGCGGGGGGAACTACGAGCAGTACTTC. This gives the protein CASSSSGGNYEQYF. Using reference TRBV28 and TRBJ2-7 for the parts outside the CDR3, the full variable domain is DVKVTQSSRYLVKRTGEKVFLECVQDMDHENMFWYRQDPGLGLRLIYFSYDVKMKEKGDIPEGYSVSREKKERFSLILESASTNQTSMYLCASSSSGGNYEQYFGPGTRLTVT.

This clone is judged large. The chain employs TRBV7-9 and TRBJ2-4; 7 positions agree with TRBD2. Germline loops: CDR1 SEHNR, CDR2 FQNEAQ (reference sequence). The CDR3 is made up of 15 amino acids. The V and J ends lost 1 base and 5 bases, in that order; junction bases with no gene match: 5. DNA for the CDR3: TGTGCCAGCAGCTTAGAAATGGGGAGGGAAAACATTCAGTACTTC. Its translation: CASSLEMGRENIQYF.

In its sample, this clone was seen a few times. The rearrangement joins TRBV2 to TRBJ2-4; TRBD2 matches at 7 bases. Germline values: CDR1 SNHLY, CDR2 FYNNEI. V lost 11 bases to trimming and J lost 1 base; unmatched junction nucleotides: 11. The CDR3 is 15 amino acids. In DNA, the CDR3 is TGTGCCTCAGACCGCGGGAGCGGGGCCAAAAACATTCAGTACTTC. Its protein product is CASDRGSGAKNIQYF.

This clone has only one observation. The genes are TRBV7-3 and TRBJ2-1; TRBD2 aligns across 10 bases. CDR3 length equals 18 residues. The J segment lost 8 bases and the V segment lost 2 bases, leaving 15 bases of the junction unmatched. Per the germline V gene, CDR1 is SGHTA and CDR2 is FQGTGA. CDR3 region: CASSLGVTAGGLFDEQFF. The CDR3 DNA reads as TGTGCCAGCAGCTTAGGGGTGACAGCGGGAGGGCTCTTTGATGAGCAGTTCTTC.

The chain uses TRBV10-2 and TRBJ1-2, with no clear D. CDR1 is WSHSY and CDR2 is SAAADI in the germline V gene. With 0 bases removed from V and 4 bases from J, the gap between germline ends came to 12 bases. The CDR3 covers 15 residues. As DNA, the CDR3 is TGCGCCAGCAGTGAGTCACAGAGGCCCACCTATGGCTACACCTTC. As protein: CASSESQRPTYGYTF.

Regarding this clone: The same CDR3 also results from other DNA sequences found in this sample. This chain joins TRBV5-1 and TRBJ1-1; 8 positions agree with TRBD1. The junction had 13 bases not matched to a gene; V was cut back by 1 base and J by 11 bases. The germline CDR1 and CDR2 sequences are SGHRS and YFSETQ. This CDR3 is 15 amino acids long. Here the CDR3 reads CASSLLKPGQDAAFF. CDR3 nucleotides: TGCGCCAGCAGCTTGCTTAAACCGGGACAGGATGCGGCTTTCTTT. Full variable domain (outside the CDR3, taken from reference TRBV5-1 and TRBJ1-1): KAGVTQTPRYLIKTRGQQVTLSCSPISGHRSVSWYQQTPGQGLQFLFEYFSETQRNKGNFPGRFSGRQFSNSRSEMNVSTLELGDSALYLCASSLLKPGQDAAFFGQGTRLTVV.

The rearrangement joins TRBV11-3 to TRBJ2-3, with 7 bases matching TRBD1. The ends lost 5 bases at V and 3 bases at J; junction bases unmatched: 17. Germline V gene lookup returns CDR1 SGHNT and CDR2 YENEEA. The CDR3 consists of 18 residues. The chain's CDR3 is CASSKGTVALLRTDTQYF. The CDR3 DNA sequence: TGTGCCAGCAGCAAGGGGACAGTAGCCCTTCTGAGAACAGATACGCAGTATTTT.